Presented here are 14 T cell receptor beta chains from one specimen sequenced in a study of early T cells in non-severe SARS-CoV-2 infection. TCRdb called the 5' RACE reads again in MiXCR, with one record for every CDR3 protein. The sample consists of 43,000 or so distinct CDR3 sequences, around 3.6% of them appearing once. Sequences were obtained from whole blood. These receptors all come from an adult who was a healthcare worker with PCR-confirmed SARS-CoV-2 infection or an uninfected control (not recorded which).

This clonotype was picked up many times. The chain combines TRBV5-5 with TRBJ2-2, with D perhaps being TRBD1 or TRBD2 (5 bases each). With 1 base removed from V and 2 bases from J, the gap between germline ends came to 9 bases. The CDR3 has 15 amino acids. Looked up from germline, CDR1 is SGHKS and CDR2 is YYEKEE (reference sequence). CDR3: CASSLKGSNTGELFF. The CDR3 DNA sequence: TGTGCCAGCAGCTTGAAGGGGAGCAACACCGGGGAGCTGTTTTTT.

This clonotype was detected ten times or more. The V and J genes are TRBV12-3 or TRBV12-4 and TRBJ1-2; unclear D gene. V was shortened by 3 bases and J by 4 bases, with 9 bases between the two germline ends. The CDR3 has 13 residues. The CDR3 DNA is TGTGCCAGCAGTTTTGCCACGGGCTATGGCTACACCTTC. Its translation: CASSFATGYGYTF.

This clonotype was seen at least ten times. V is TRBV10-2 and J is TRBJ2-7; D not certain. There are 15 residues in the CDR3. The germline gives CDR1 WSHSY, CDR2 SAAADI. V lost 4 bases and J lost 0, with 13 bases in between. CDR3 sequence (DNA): TGCGCCAGCAGTGGAGGAGAGATGAGCTCCTACGAGCAGTACTTC. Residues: CASSGGEMSSYEQYF.

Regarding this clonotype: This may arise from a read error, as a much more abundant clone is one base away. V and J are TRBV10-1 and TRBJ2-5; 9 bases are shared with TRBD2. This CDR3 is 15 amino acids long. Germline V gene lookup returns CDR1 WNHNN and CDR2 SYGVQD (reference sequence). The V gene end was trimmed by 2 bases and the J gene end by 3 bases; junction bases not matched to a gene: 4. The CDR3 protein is CASSEASGTEETQYF. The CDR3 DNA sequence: TGCGCCAGCAGTGAGGCTAGCGGGACGGAAGAGACCCAGTACTTC.

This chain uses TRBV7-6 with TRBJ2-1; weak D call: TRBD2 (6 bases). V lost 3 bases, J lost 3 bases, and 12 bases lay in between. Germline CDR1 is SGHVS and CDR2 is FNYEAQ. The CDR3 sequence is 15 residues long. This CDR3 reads CASSFQDGGYNEQFF. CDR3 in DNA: TGTGCCAGCAGCTTCCAGGACGGGGGCTACAATGAGCAGTTCTTC.

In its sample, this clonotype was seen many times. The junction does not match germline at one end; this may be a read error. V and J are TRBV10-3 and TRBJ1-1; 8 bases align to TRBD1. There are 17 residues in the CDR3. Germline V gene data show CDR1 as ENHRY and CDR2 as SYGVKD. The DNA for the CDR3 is TGTGCCACCAGTGAGGAAACAGGGGGAGCTTCGAACACTGAAGCTTTCTTT. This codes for CATSEETGGASNTEAFF.

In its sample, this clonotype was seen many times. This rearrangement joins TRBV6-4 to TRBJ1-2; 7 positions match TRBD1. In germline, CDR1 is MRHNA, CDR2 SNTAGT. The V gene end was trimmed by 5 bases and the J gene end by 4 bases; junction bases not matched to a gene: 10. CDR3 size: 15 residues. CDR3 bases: TGTGCCAGCAGTACCGAACAGGGGAAGGGCTATGGCTACACCTTC. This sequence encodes CASSTEQGKGYGYTF.

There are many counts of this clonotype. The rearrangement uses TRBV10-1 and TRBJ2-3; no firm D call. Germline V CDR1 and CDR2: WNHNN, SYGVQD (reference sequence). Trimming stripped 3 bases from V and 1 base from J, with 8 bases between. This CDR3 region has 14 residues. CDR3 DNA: TGCGCCAGCAGTGACATCGTTGGCACAGATACGCAGTATTTT. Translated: CASSDIVGTDTQYF.

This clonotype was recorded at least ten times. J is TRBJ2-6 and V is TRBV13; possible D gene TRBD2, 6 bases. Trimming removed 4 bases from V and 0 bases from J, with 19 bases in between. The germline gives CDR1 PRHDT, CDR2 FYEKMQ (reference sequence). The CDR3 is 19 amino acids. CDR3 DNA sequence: TGTGCCAGCAGCTCCCGTCGGGCGGGAACCCCCTCTGGGGCCAACGTCCTGACTTTC. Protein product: CASSSRRAGTPSGANVLTF.

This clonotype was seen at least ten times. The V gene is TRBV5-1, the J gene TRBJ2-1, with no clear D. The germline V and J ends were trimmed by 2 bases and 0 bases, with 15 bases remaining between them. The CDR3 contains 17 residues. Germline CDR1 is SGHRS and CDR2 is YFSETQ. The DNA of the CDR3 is TGCGCCAGCAGCTTCCCCTCAGACAAGAGCTCCTACAATGAGCAGTTCTTC. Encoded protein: CASSFPSDKSSYNEQFF.

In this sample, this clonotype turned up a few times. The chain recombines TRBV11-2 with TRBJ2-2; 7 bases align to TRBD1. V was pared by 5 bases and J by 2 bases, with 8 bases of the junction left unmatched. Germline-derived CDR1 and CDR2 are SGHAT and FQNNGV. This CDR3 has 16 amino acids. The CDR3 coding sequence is TGTGCCAGCAGCCCAAGTAGGGGGCCAAACACCGGGGAGCTGTTTTTT. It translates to CASSPSRGPNTGELFF.

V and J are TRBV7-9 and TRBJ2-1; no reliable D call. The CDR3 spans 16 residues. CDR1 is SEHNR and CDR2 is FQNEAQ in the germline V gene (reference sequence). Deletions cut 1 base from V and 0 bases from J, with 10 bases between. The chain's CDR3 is CASSLGAVSSYNEQFF. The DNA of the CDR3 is TGTGCCAGCAGCTTAGGGGCGGTGAGCTCCTACAATGAGCAGTTCTTC.

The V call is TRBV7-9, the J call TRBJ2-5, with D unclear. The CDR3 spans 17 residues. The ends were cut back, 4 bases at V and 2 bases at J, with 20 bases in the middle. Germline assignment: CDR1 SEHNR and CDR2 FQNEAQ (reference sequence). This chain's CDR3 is CASSSSDSSLIQETQYF. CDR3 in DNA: TGTGCCAGCAGCTCCTCAGACTCCTCCTTAATTCAAGAGACCCAGTACTTC.

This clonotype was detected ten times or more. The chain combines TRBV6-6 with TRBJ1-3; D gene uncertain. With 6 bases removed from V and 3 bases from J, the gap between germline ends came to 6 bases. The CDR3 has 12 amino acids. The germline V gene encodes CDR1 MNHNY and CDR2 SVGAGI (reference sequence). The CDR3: CASSPIGNTIYF. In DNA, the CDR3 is TGTGCCAGCAGCCCGATTGGAAACACCATATATTTT.